Presented here are 21 T cell receptor beta chains from one specimen sequenced in a study of regulatory T cells in long-lasting Graves disease. For TCR beta, libraries came from iRepertoire HTBI primers and Arm-PCR of CDR3 regions. TCRdb analysed the multiplex PCR reads with MiXCR anew, one entry per CDR3 protein. This table holds hundreds of thousands of distinct CDR3 sequences, around a fifth found once. Regarding time point: persistent/refractory GD, antithyroid drugs over 5 years with positive TRAb. Extracted RNA from PBMCs served as the source of the TCR library. The sequences come from peripheral blood mononuclear cells (PBMCs), collected when the disease was refractory, from a patient treated with antithyroid drugs. The receptors come from a female donor with Graves disease.

This clonotype is large (0.1 to 1%) within its sample. V usage is TRBV15 and J usage is TRBJ2-7; a possible D gene is TRBD1 (6 bases). This CDR3 comprises 19 residues. The germline V and J ends were trimmed by 1 base and 2 bases, with 24 bases remaining between them. Germline-derived CDR1 and CDR2 are LNHNV and YYDKDF (reference sequence). Written as DNA, the CDR3 is TGTGCCACCAGCAGAGTTTCAATTCCAGGACAGACGACCACCTACGAGCAGTACTTC. Encoded protein: CATSRVSIPGQTTTYEQYF.

V and J are TRBV20-1 and TRBJ2-2; D gene uncertain. The CDR3 runs to 13 residues. With 4 bases removed from V and 1 base from J, the gap between germline ends came to 7 bases. The germline V gene has CDR1 DFQATT and CDR2 SNEGSKA (reference sequence). CDR3 DNA sequence: TGCAGTGCTAAGACTCAGAACACCGGGGAGCTGTTTTTT. Protein product: CSAKTQNTGELFF.

The rearrangement links TRBV6-2 or TRBV6-3 to TRBJ1-6; the D is unclear. Trimming took off 4 bases at V and 9 bases at J, with 16 bases between the two ends. Germline CDR1 and CDR2: MNHEY and SVGEGT. The CDR3 runs 15 residues. The DNA of the CDR3 is TGTGCCAGCAGTTTGGGGATGTCCCCGGGTTCACCCCTCCACTTT. Its protein is CASSLGMSPGSPLHF.

This chain uses TRBV20-1 with TRBJ2-5; no clear D gene. Trimming cost V 5 bases and J 5 bases, with 9 bases left between them. CDR1 is DFQATT and CDR2 is SNEGSKA in the germline V gene (reference sequence). The CDR3 has 11 residues. The CDR3 DNA follows: TGCAGTGCTCAACATAGGGAGACCCAGTACTTC. Encoded protein: CSAQHRETQYF.

This clonotype was recorded many times. The chain employs TRBV27 and TRBJ2-5, with D possibly matching TRBD1 (5 bases). The CDR3 runs to 13 residues. Germline CDR1 and CDR2: MNHEY and SMNVEV (reference sequence). Trimming left V 6 bases short and J 5 bases short, with 13 bases between. CDR3 residues: CASRDQTAETQYF. The CDR3, as DNA: TGTGCCAGCAGGGACCAGACAGCCGAGACCCAGTACTTC.

This clonotype was found a few times. The junction departs from germline at one end; a sequencing error may be responsible. The chain recombines TRBV12-3 or TRBV12-4 with TRBJ1-5; TRBD1 agrees at 7 bases. This CDR3 spans 13 amino acids. The CDR3 nucleotides are TGTGCCAGCAGTTTAATTAGGGGGCCCCCCGAGGATTTT. Its translation: CASSLIRGPPEDF.

The V call is TRBV29-1, the J call TRBJ1-1; the D is unclear. This CDR3 is built from 13 residues. The V end lost 7 bases, the J end lost 5 bases, and 17 bases lay between the germline ends. Germline CDR1 SQVTM, CDR2 ANQGSEA. CDR3 loop: CSAKLEGLTEAFF. The CDR3 DNA sequence: TGCAGCGCAAAACTGGAGGGTCTAACTGAAGCTTTCTTT.

The chain couples TRBV27 to TRBJ2-5; TRBD2 aligns across 10 bases. Per the germline V gene, CDR1 is MNHEY and CDR2 is SMNVEV (reference sequence). The CDR3 runs 17 residues. J was trimmed by 2 bases and V by 6 bases; bases with no gene match: 12. The CDR3 loop reads CASSSPLEAGGQETQYF. The CDR3 DNA sequence: TGTGCCAGCAGCTCCCCTTTGGAAGCGGGGGGGCAAGAGACCCAGTACTTC.

This clonotype was detected ten times or more. The chain uses TRBV15 and TRBJ2-7; D possibly corresponds to TRBD2 (7 bases). V was trimmed by 8 bases and J by 5 bases, leaving 16 bases between them. CDR3 length: 13 residues. Germline CDR1 and CDR2: LNHNV and YYDKDF (reference sequence). The DNA of the CDR3 is TGTGCCACCCGGGGTGGGGGGGCCGACGAGCAGTACTTC. Translation: CATRGGGADEQYF.

This clonotype showed up many times. This sequence joins TRBV7-8 and TRBJ2-5; 10 nucleotides match TRBD2. The CDR3 length is 15 residues. The J segment lost 6 bases and the V segment lost 5 bases, leaving 9 bases of the junction unmatched. From germline, CDR1 is SGHVS and CDR2 FQNEAQ. The CDR3 loop reads CASSHPTSGSQTQYF. The CDR3 nucleotides are TGTGCCAGCAGCCACCCGACTAGCGGGTCCCAGACCCAGTACTTC.

This clonotype was seen more than once but under ten times. The V and J genes are TRBV6-2 or TRBV6-3 and TRBJ1-5, with a possible D match to TRBD1 (5 bases). CDR3 length equals 15 residues. Germline assignment: CDR1 MNHEY and CDR2 SVGEGT. Trimming removed 0 bases at V and 11 bases at J, with 17 bases between. The CDR3 DNA reads TGTGCCAGCAGTTACTCGAGAAGGGATCCGGGGGCCCAGCATTTT. This gives the protein CASSYSRRDPGAQHF.

This chain connects TRBV12-3 or TRBV12-4 to TRBJ1-2, with a possible D match to TRBD1 (5 bases). This CDR3 spans 11 amino acids. V lost 7 bases and J 8 bases, leaving 11 bases between the germline ends. The CDR3: CASTRGDGYTF. CDR3 coding DNA: TGTGCCAGCACTCGGGGGGACGGCTACACCTTC.

A note on this clonotype: A much more abundant neighbour one base away suggests this may be a read error. The J gene is TRBJ1-4, the V gene TRBV5-1; possible D gene TRBD1, 6 bases. Germline V gene data show CDR1 as SGHRS and CDR2 as YFSETQ. V lost 1 base and J lost 5, with 12 bases in between. The CDR3 is made up of 15 amino acids. CDR3 sequence: CASSLTRGENEKLFF. DNA for the CDR3: TGCGCCAGCAGCTTGACCAGGGGTGAGAATGAAAAACTGTTTTTT.

There are many counts of this clonotype. CDR3 DNA: TGTGCCAGCAGCCCACGTGTAGCGGAAGGCTACACCTTC. Amino acid sequence: CASSPRVAEGYTF. V usage is TRBV14 and J usage is TRBJ1-2; D is ambiguous. The CDR3 consists of 13 residues. V shed 4 bases and J shed 8 bases, with 14 bases lying between them. Germline values: CDR1 SGHDN, CDR2 FVKESK.

This rearrangement joins TRBV7-9 to TRBJ1-5, with 7 nucleotides matching TRBD1. In germline, CDR1 is SEHNR, CDR2 FQNEAQ (reference sequence). The CDR3 has 15 amino acids. Trimming cost V 4 bases and J 7 bases; bases outside gene matches: 10. The CDR3: CASSSGQAPGQPQHF. CDR3 DNA sequence: TGTGCCAGCAGCTCAGGACAGGCTCCCGGACAGCCCCAGCATTTT.

The chain combines TRBV20-1 with TRBJ2-7, with TRBD1 identical over 10 bases. This CDR3 contains 15 residues. V shed 0 bases, J shed 2 bases, and the junction held 4 bases outside the gene matches. Germline V gene data show CDR1 as DFQATT and CDR2 as SNEGSKA (reference sequence). The CDR3 bases are TGCAGTGCTAGAGATCCCGGGACAGGGGCCTACGAGCAGTACTTC. It yields the protein CSARDPGTGAYEQYF.

This clonotype has a count of ten or more. The chain carries TRBV24-1 and TRBJ1-5, with D possibly being TRBD1 (6 bases). The germline gives CDR1 KGHDR, CDR2 SFDVKD. The CDR3 is 14 amino acids. The V end lost 9 bases, the J end lost 2 bases, and 13 bases lay between the germline ends. The CDR3 sequence: CATGRGAGNQPQHF. DNA for the CDR3: TGTGCCACCGGCCGGGGGGCTGGCAATCAGCCCCAGCATTTT.

This clonotype was counted ten times or more. The V call is TRBV3-1, the J call TRBJ2-7; D is unresolved. Trimming took 0 bases from V and 9 from J, leaving 12 bases between them. The CDR3 totals 13 residues. Per the germline V gene, CDR1 is LGHDT and CDR2 is YNNKEL (reference sequence). The CDR3, as DNA: TGTGCCAGCAGCCAAGATAACCTCGTTGCGCAGTACTTC. Its protein product is CASSQDNLVAQYF.

CDR3 sequence: CASSISGTGFPSNQPQHF. The CDR3 bases are TGTGCCAGTAGTATCTCCGGGACAGGGTTCCCGAGCAATCAGCCCCAGCATTTT. This chain uses TRBV19 with TRBJ1-5; 9 bases match TRBD1. The V segment lost 3 bases and the J segment 1 base; nucleotides outside the gene matches: 10. CDR1 and CDR2 (germline): LNHDA, SQIVND (reference sequence). The CDR3 covers 18 residues.

In this sample, this clonotype turned up many times. The chain uses TRBV2 and TRBJ1-6; D is uncertain. The CDR3 runs 14 residues. Deletions cut 5 bases from V and 10 bases from J, with 15 bases between. The germline CDR1 and CDR2 sequences are SNHLY and FYNNEI. The CDR3 bases are TGTGCCAGCAGTACGTCCACGGTGGGCTCACCCCTCCACTTT. This gives the protein CASSTSTVGSPLHF.

This clonotype has ten or more counts. The chain uses TRBV11-3 and TRBJ2-7; 7 bases are shared with TRBD1. CDR1 is SGHNT, CDR2 YENEEA, per germline. This CDR3 comprises 15 residues. V shed 5 bases, J shed 3 bases, and the junction held 10 bases outside the gene matches. The CDR3 bases are TGTGCCAGCAGCGTTTCCGGGACAGAGGGCTACGAGCAGTACTTC. It is translated as CASSVSGTEGYEQYF.